This T cell receptor (beta chain) was retrieved from a study of blood T cell repertoires in COVID-19. Original processing notes: Cell counts per sample came from amplifying reference gene primers. Repertoires were generated with immunoSEQ multiplex PCR, while TCRdb's copy carries only in-frame clones and drops some. That table furnishes V, J and clone size, whereas the DNA furnished D and trimming. The sample carries approximately 330,000 clones, 80% to 90% recorded once. Allocation to cohorts depended on clinical history reported by the participants. Between the trimmed V and J ends, which lost 6 bases and 3 bases, there was a span of 11 bases. Germline CDR1 reads SGHTA; CDR2 reads FQGNSA. The CDR3 contains 13 residues.

Sequencing was done on a sample of PBMCs or T cells enriched from blood (not recorded which). The sequence was obtained from a woman aged 40 to 50 with acute COVID-19. The chain combines TRBV7-2 with TRBJ1-1; D gene unclear. The CDR3 spells CASRSTRDTEAFF. CDR3 in DNA: TGTGCCAGCAGATCTACTAGGGACACTGAAGCTTTCTTT.